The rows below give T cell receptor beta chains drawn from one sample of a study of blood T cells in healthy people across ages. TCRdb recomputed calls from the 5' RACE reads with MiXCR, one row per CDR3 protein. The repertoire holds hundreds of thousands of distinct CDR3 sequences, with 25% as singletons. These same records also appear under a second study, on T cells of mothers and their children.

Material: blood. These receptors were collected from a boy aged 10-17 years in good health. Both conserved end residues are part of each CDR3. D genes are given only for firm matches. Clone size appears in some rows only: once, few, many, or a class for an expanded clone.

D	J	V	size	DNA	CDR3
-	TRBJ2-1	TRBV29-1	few	TGCAGCGCTCGACAGGTTATCCATGAGCAGTTCTTC	CSARQVIHEQFF
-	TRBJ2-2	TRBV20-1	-	TGCAGTGCTCCTCGCCTAGCTGCGAACACCGGGGAGCTGTTTTTT	CSAPRLAANTGELFF
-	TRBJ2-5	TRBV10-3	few	TGTGCCATCAGATCAAGAGGGGAGCCGATGGAGACCCAGTACTTC	CAIRSRGEPMETQYF
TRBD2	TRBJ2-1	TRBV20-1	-	TGCAGTGCTAGAGATCGGCTAGCGGGGTACAATGAGCAGTTCTTC	CSARDRLAGYNEQFF
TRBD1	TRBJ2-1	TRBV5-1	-	TGCGCCAGCAGCCTGCAACTCGACAGGGTGGGAGAGCAGTTCTTC	CASSLQLDRVGEQFF
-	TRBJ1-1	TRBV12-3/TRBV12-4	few	TGTGCCAGCAGTTTAGGCGGGGGGCTAATTGGCACTGAAGCTTTCTTT	CASSLGGGLIGTEAFF
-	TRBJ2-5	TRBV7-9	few	TGTGCCAGCAGCCAAGGACGGTTTCAAGAGACCCAGTACTTC	CASSQGRFQETQYF
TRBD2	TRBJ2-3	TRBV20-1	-	TGCAGTGCTAGCGGGGGGTCGGCAGATACGCAGTATTTT	CSASGGSADTQYF
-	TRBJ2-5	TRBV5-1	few	TGCGCCAGCAGCTTGGGAGGGTTAGGCGAGACCCAGTACTTC	CASSLGGLGETQYF
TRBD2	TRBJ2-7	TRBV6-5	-	TGTGCCAGCACCACCTTGGGAGGGCCCTCCTACGAGCAGTACTTC	CASTTLGGPSYEQYF
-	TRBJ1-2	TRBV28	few	TGTGCCAGCACCCCCGGGTCCCTGAGGAACTATGGCTACACCTTC	CASTPGSLRNYGYTF
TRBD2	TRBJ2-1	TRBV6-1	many	TGTGCCAGCAGTGAAACTAGCGGGGGGGCTGATGAGCAGTTCTTC	CASSETSGGADEQFF
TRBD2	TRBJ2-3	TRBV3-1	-	TGTGCCAGCAGCCAAGTGATAGCGGGAGGCACAGATACGCAGTATTTT	CASSQVIAGGTDTQYF
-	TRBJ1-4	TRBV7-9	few	TGTGCCAGCAGTTATTCGACCAAAAATGAAAAACTGTTTTTT	CASSYSTKNEKLFF
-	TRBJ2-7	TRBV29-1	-	TGCAGCGTTGAGTTGTCCGGACGAGACGAGCAGTACTTC	CSVELSGRDEQYF
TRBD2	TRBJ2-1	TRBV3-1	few	TGTGCCAGCAGCCAAGTAAGAACGGGACTAGCGGGAGCTGTTGAGCAGTTCTTC	CASSQVRTGLAGAVEQFF
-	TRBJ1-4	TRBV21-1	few	TGTGCCAGCCGGAAGGAGGGAAGGGAAAAACTGTTTTTT	CASRKEGREKLFF
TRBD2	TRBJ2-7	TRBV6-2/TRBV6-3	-	TGTGCCGGCAGTAGCGGGGCCTTAGCCTACGAGCAGTACTTC	CAGSSGALAYEQYF
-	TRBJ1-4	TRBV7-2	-	TGTGCCAGCAGCTTAGAGTCAGGGCTTAATGAAAAACTGTTTTTT	CASSLESGLNEKLFF
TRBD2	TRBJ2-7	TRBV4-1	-	TGCGCCAGCAGCCAAGACCTTTGGAGGCGGGAGAACTACGAGCAGTACTTC	CASSQDLWRRENYEQYF
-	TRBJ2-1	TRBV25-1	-	TGTGCCAGCAGTGAATATTGGGGGGATGAGCAGTTCTTC	CASSEYWGDEQFF
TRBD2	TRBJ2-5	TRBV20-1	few	TGCAGTGCTAGAGACTCTGGGCGGGGGGGCCTGGAGACCCAGTACTTC	CSARDSGRGGLETQYF
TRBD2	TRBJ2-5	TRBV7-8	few	TGTGCCAGCAGCTTGCTGACTAGCGGTGTTGAGACCCAGTACTTC	CASSLLTSGVETQYF
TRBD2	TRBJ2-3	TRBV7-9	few	TGTGCCAGCAGCCTCGGGACTACTAGCACAGATACGCAGTATTTT	CASSLGTTSTDTQYF
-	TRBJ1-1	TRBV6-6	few	TGTGCCACTCGCACTCTTGGGGGTATGGTCTTT	CATRTLGGMVF
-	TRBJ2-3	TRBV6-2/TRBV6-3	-	TGTGCCAGCAGTAACAGGGCTGTGGAATCAGATACGCAGTATTTT	CASSNRAVESDTQYF
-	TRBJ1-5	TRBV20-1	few	TGCAGTGCCAGGACAGACCTTTTTAGCAATCAGCCCCAGCATTTT	CSARTDLFSNQPQHF
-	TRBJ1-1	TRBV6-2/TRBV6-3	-	TGTGCCAGCAGTTCCTGGGAGAACCTCGCTGAAGCTTTCTTT	CASSSWENLAEAFF
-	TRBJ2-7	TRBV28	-	TGTGCCAGCAGTTATCTCGTGGAGGTAGGGGACTACGAGCAGTACTTC	CASSYLVEVGDYEQYF
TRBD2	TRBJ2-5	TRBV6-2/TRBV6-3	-	TGTGCCAGCAGTTCAACTAGCGGGGGGTTCCAAGAGACCCAGTACTTC	CASSSTSGGFQETQYF
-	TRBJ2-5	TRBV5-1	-	TGCGCCAGCGCGCGGTTAGGTCTCGCGGCGCAAGAGACCCAGTACTTC	CASARLGLAAQETQYF
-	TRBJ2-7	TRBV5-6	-	TGTGCCAGCAGCCCGGGGACAACTTACTACGAGCAGTACTTC	CASSPGTTYYEQYF
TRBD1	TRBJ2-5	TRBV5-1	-	TGCGCCAGCAGACGAGAGGGACAGATTCAAGAGACCCAGTACTTC	CASRREGQIQETQYF
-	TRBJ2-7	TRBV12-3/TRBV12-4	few	TGTGCCAGCAGTTTCTCCGGACAGCTTCCAACCTACGAGCAGTACTTC	CASSFSGQLPTYEQYF
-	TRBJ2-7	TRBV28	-	TGTGCCACCCGCGAGACAGACAGCCTAACCTACGAGCAGTACTTC	CATRETDSLTYEQYF
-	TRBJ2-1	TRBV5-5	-	TGTGCCAGCAGCTTGGGGGATGGGAATGAGCAGTTCTTC	CASSLGDGNEQFF
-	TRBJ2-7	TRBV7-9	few	TGTGCCAGCAGCCCAAAGACAGGAAACTACGAGCAGTACTTC	CASSPKTGNYEQYF
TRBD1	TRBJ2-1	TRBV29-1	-	TGCAGCGCGGACAGGGGGAAGCGGAATGAGCAGTTCTTC	CSADRGKRNEQFF
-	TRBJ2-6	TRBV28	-	TGTGCCAGCAGTTTCGAGGGGTTTGGGGCCAACGTCCTGACTTTC	CASSFEGFGANVLTF
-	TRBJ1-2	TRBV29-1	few	TGCAGTGATCTCGGAGACTATGGCTACACCTTC	CSDLGDYGYTF
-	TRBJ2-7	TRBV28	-	TGTGCCAGCAGTGTCTCCGGGACACCTTCCTACGAGCAGTACTTC	CASSVSGTPSYEQYF
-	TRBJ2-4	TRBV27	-	TGTGCCAGCAGTTTAGGGGCGGGAGCCAAAAACATTCAGTACTTC	CASSLGAGAKNIQYF
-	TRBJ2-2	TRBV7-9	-	TGTGCCAGCAGCACCCCCCGGGACGCATCAGGCGGGGAGCTGTTTTTT	CASSTPRDASGGELFF
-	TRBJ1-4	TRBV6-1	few	TGTGCCAGCAAAGAGGGGTCGGGGACTCACGGTGAAAAACTGTTTTTT	CASKEGSGTHGEKLFF
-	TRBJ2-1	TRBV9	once	TGTGCCAGCAGCGTAACCTTAGCGGAGGAGCAGTTCTTC	CASSVTLAEEQFF
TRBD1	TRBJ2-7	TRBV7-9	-	TGTGCCAGCAGCCCGCCGGGACAGGGGTTCGAGCAGTACTTC	CASSPPGQGFEQYF
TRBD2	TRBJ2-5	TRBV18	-	TGTGCCAGCTCCAAGACTAGCGGGGAAGAGACCCAGTACTTC	CASSKTSGEETQYF
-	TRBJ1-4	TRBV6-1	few	TGTGCCAGCAGTGAATGGGGGGAAAGCGAAAAACTGTTTTTT	CASSEWGESEKLFF
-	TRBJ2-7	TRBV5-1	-	TGCGCCAGCAGCTTGGAAGGGACACCGTACGAGCAGTACTTC	CASSLEGTPYEQYF